In its sample, the clone carrying this T cell receptor (beta chain) was seen a few times. The CDR3 has 18 residues. Germline assignment: CDR1 SGHAT and CDR2 FQNNGV. Trimming removed 4 bases from V and 0 bases from J; junction bases left unmatched: 11. Each patient's cancer was a locally advanced or metastatic urothelial carcinoma. These data are taken from a study of PD-L1 blockade in urothelial cancer. Overall study context: Bladder-origin urothelial cancer in males described twenty-five of the 29 patients.

Sequencing used immunoSEQ multiplex PCR; TCRdb keeps in-frame clones, though not all of them. The sample comprises around 70,000 clones, less than 90% of which are singletons, and roughly 4.8% rests with the top ten. The gene calls are TRBV11-2 and TRBJ2-7; the match to TRBD2 covers 11 bases. This TCR came from a man between 65 and 85 years old with urothelial cancer. Sample: PBMCs, taken around atezolizumab (anti-PD-L1) treatment. This CDR3 reads CASSWGRGGLAGSYEQYF. Here the CDR3 DNA reads TGTGCCAGCAGCTGGGGCAGGGGTGGACTAGCGGGCTCCTACGAGCAGTACTTC.